These T cell receptor beta chains were read from a single sample in a study of T-cell reconstitution after alpha-beta-depleted transplantation in children. In TCRdb, the PCR reads were re-called with MiXCR into one record per CDR3 protein. The data show fewer than 750,000 distinct CDR3 sequences, with under 30% seen just once and roughly 14% held by the top ten. The sequenced sample was PBMCs, mostly from graft donor cells, obtained 360 days after TCRalphabeta/CD19-depleted stem cell transplant. These receptor sequences come from a boy younger than two who had a stem cell transplant for acute myeloid leukemia, so the T cells may come from the graft donor. Both conserved end residues are trimmed from each CDR3. For some rows the clone size is stated as once, few or many, or as a class when expanded; others skip it.

>14|-|TRBV5-1
ASSLFPGTDYNEQF
>10|many|TRBV29-1
SVDLSTDTQY
>12|-|TRBV20-1
SARDLGRNTEAF
>16|-|TRBV3-1
ATSQLPGAHSNTGELF
>12|few|TRBV6-5
ASSYSGEKGGHT
>17|many|TRBV11-1
ASSLALAGAASSYNEQF
>12|many|TRBV20-1
SASSGGRTDTQY
>13|few|TRBV4-3
ASSQDWGTNTEAF
>10|-|TRBV5-1
ASSLGAYEQF
>12|-|TRBV20-1
SARDWREVGEQF
>15|many|TRBV21-1
ASSTRYSGDNTGELF
>10|-|TRBV7-2
ASSPFYNEQF
>12|-|TRBV5-1
ASSHGQWGREGF
>11|-|TRBV4-2
ASSQGGGQTQY
>15|many|TRBV12-5
ASGGKRGAGSTDTQY
>16|-|TRBV7-8
ASSLARFYGQFQETQY
>11|-|TRBV20-1
SALRGAGGELF
>11|-|TRBV20-1
SAGPGLFYGYT
>14|many|TRBV20-1
SARYWRVHSEETQY
>18|-|TRBV12-3/TRBV12-4
ASSFGAPDGLIPNTGELF
>13|many|TRBV29-1
SVEIGTGPYNEQF
>10|few|TRBV20-1
SASGQSQQQY
>13|many|TRBV6-5
ASSYSSQVWGEAF
>15|many|TRBV5-1
ASSLSLGQGSGNTIY
>14|few|TRBV4-3
ASSQSLRELAGELF
>14|few|TRBV15
ATSKGGTLKGYGYT
>14|few|TRBV20-1
SAARDRGRVDYGYT
>13|-|TRBV10-3
AISEGGGRGDTQY
>12|-|TRBV27
ASSYQQGGETQY